One and the same sample provided the 22 T cell receptor beta chains below, sequenced in a study of blood T cells in healthy people across ages. Combining a sample-barcoded 5' primer with a J-beta primer mix, a second PCR ran for 7 to 11 cycles. In TCRdb, the 5' RACE reads were re-called with MiXCR into one record per CDR3 protein. The table includes 1.5 million to 2 million distinct CDR3 sequences, 40% to 55% detected once. Sample: blood. These receptors all stem from a woman aged 40 to 50 in good health.

The chain recombines TRBV6-6 with TRBJ1-4; a possible D gene is TRBD1 (6 bases). Germline CDR1 and CDR2: MNHNY and SVGAGI (reference sequence). This CDR3 contains 15 residues. The V end lost 6 bases, the J end lost 8 bases, and 19 bases lay between the germline ends. Here the CDR3 DNA reads TGTGCCAGCAGCCATCTGGGGGCAGTACGCGAAAAACTGTTTTTT. It translates to CASSHLGAVREKLFF.

Remarks on this clonotype: The junction does not match germline at one end; this may be a read error. V and J are TRBV14 and TRBJ1-2, with D tentatively TRBD1 (5 bases). Germline V gives CDR1 SGHDN, CDR2 FVKESK. The CDR3 contains 15 residues. The CDR3 is CANSQDWRYGGGYTF. CDR3 coding DNA: TGTGCCAACAGCCAAGATTGGAGATACGGGGGAGGCTACACCTTC.

The chain uses TRBV6-5 and TRBJ2-1, with D possibly TRBD1 on 6 matching bases. CDR3 length equals 16 residues. From germline, CDR1 is MNHEY and CDR2 SVGAGI. V was cut by 9 bases and J by 4 bases, with 22 bases left in between. This CDR3 reads CASSGPRTDKYNEQFF. CDR3 DNA sequence: TGTGCCAGTTCCGGGCCCCGGACAGACAAGTACAATGAGCAGTTCTTC.

The rearrangement uses TRBV16 and TRBJ1-1; no clear D. Germline assignment: CDR1 KGHSY and CDR2 FQNENV. The ends were cut back, 2 bases at V and 0 bases at J, with 13 bases in the middle. The CDR3 runs to 16 residues. As DNA, the CDR3 is TGTGCCAGCAGCCAACCTCTGGGCACCTTGAACACTGAAGCTTTCTTT. Its protein is CASSQPLGTLNTEAFF.

The rearrangement joins TRBV27 to TRBJ2-7; 10 nucleotides line up with TRBD2. CDR1 is MNHEY, CDR2 SMNVEV, per germline (reference sequence). V shed 6 bases, J shed 3 bases, and the junction held 8 bases outside the gene matches. The CDR3 has 15 amino acids. CDR3 coding DNA: TGTGCCAGCAGCCCAACTAGCGGGGTAAACTACGAGCAGTACTTC. Protein sequence: CASSPTSGVNYEQYF.

The rearrangement links TRBV4-1 to TRBJ2-7; TRBD1 might be the D (6 bases). Trimming took 9 bases from V and 7 from J, leaving 22 bases between them. The germline V gene encodes CDR1 MGHRA and CDR2 YSYEKL. The CDR3 covers 14 residues. This CDR3 reads CASEQGPGFFEQYF. The CDR3 nucleotides read TGCGCCAGTGAACAGGGACCCGGTTTCTTTGAGCAGTACTTC.

The chain couples TRBV20-1 to TRBJ2-3; D remains unclear. From germline, CDR1 is DFQATT and CDR2 SNEGSKA (reference sequence). Trimming took off 0 bases at V and 7 bases at J, with 8 bases between the two ends. The CDR3 spans 12 residues. The CDR3 DNA is TGCAGTGCTAGAGACCATGGGTATACGCAGTATTTT. Amino acid sequence: CSARDHGYTQYF.

The rearrangement uses TRBV7-2 and TRBJ2-3, with D possibly being TRBD1 or TRBD2 (6 bases each). The V end lost 7 bases, the J end lost 4 bases, and 15 bases lay between the germline ends. This CDR3 is built from 14 residues. Germline values: CDR1 SGHTA, CDR2 FQGNSA. CDR3 in amino acids: CASNERGDSDTQYF. The CDR3 DNA follows: TGTGCCAGCAACGAAAGGGGGGATTCAGATACGCAGTATTTT.

The chain's CDR3 is CASSPDFFRGYTF. CDR3 nucleotides: TGTGCCAGCAGCCCCGACTTCTTTCGGGGCTACACCTTC. The chain combines TRBV7-9 with TRBJ1-2, with D uncertain. Germline V gene lookup returns CDR1 SEHNR and CDR2 FQNEAQ (reference sequence). The CDR3 extends over 13 amino acids. V was cut by 5 bases and J by 8 bases, with 15 bases left in between.

This clonotype has only a few counts. The J gene is TRBJ2-5, the V gene TRBV7-2; the match to TRBD1 covers 10 bases. CDR1 and CDR2 (germline): SGHTA, FQGNSA. The CDR3 spans 15 residues. V was pared by 4 bases and J by 11 bases, with 13 bases of the junction left unmatched. The CDR3 nucleotides read TGTGCCAGCAGCTCTCAGGGACAGGGGAGGGGGGAGCAGTACTTC. It is translated as CASSSQGQGRGEQYF.

The V gene is TRBV27, the J gene TRBJ2-7, with 7 bases matching TRBD1. Unmatched junction bases numbered 8, after V lost 3 bases and J lost 3 bases. The CDR3 is 15 amino acids. The germline V gene has CDR1 MNHEY and CDR2 SMNVEV (reference sequence). Here the CDR3 reads CASSLLQGSDYEQYF. CDR3 DNA sequence: TGTGCCAGCAGTTTGTTACAGGGGTCGGACTACGAGCAGTACTTC.

V and J are TRBV7-8 and TRBJ2-5; D unresolved. From germline, CDR1 is SGHVS and CDR2 FQNEAQ. The CDR3 contains 14 residues. Trimming cost V 1 base and J 4 bases, with 10 bases left between them. Here the CDR3 DNA reads TGTGCCAGCAGCTTAGTAACAGCCGGAGAGACCCAGTACTTC. It specifies CASSLVTAGETQYF.

This chain uses TRBV9 with TRBJ1-1; possible D gene TRBD1, 5 bases. The CDR3 contains 15 residues. V dropped 3 bases and J dropped 6 bases, with 18 bases sitting between them. Germline loops: CDR1 SGDLS, CDR2 YYNGEE. The CDR3 nucleotides read TGTGCCAGCAGCGGTTCAGGGAATAATCCCTCTGAAGCTTTCTTT. This translates into CASSGSGNNPSEAFF.

The V call is TRBV27, the J call TRBJ2-5, with TRBD1 matching 7 bases. V lost 11 bases, J lost 2 bases, and 8 bases stayed unmatched. Germline loops: CDR1 MNHEY, CDR2 SMNVEV (reference sequence). The CDR3 loop spans 13 amino acids. This chain's CDR3 is CACQGQHQETQYF. The CDR3 coding sequence is TGTGCCTGTCAGGGACAGCATCAAGAGACCCAGTACTTC.

This clonotype appeared a single time. V is TRBV28 and J is TRBJ2-7, with 10 bases aligning to TRBD1. This CDR3 is built from 15 residues. V was clipped by 6 bases and J by 3 bases; unmatched bases: 8. CDR1 is MDHEN, CDR2 SYDVKM, per germline. CDR3 in amino acids: CASSPFGTGDYEQYF. CDR3 bases: TGTGCCAGCAGCCCCTTCGGGACAGGGGACTACGAGCAGTACTTC. Variable domain in full (rest from reference TRBV28 and TRBJ2-7): DVKVTQSSRYLVKRTGEKVFLECVQDMDHENMFWYRQDPGLGLRLIYFSYDVKMKEKGDIPEGYSVSREKKERFSLILESASTNQTSMYLCASSPFGTGDYEQYFGPGTRLTVT.

This clonotype has a count of ten or more. CDR3 nucleotide sequence: TGCGCCAGCAGCATTACAAGCCGACAGGTCAAGTCCTACAATGAGCAGTTCTTC. This translates into CASSITSRQVKSYNEQFF. The rearrangement links TRBV5-1 to TRBJ2-1; D possibly corresponds to TRBD1 (6 bases). Germline V gives CDR1 SGHRS, CDR2 YFSETQ. V lost 4 bases to trimming and J lost 1 base, with 21 bases between them. The CDR3 runs to 18 residues.

The chain uses TRBV6-1 and TRBJ2-1; TRBD2 aligns across 9 bases. The trim removed 1 base at V and 4 bases at J, leaving 8 bases unmatched. The CDR3 extends over 17 amino acids. Per germline, CDR1 MNHNS and CDR2 SASEGT. DNA of the CDR3: TGTGCCAGCAGTGAAGAGGAGCGGGGGGCCCCGTACAATGAGCAGTTCTTC. This encodes CASSEEERGAPYNEQFF.

The rearrangement joins TRBV20-1 to TRBJ2-2; D gene ambiguous. Germline V gene data show CDR1 as DFQATT and CDR2 as SNEGSKA (reference sequence). Trimming cost V 5 bases and J 0 bases, with 10 bases left between them. The CDR3 has 14 amino acids. In DNA form, the CDR3 reads TGCAGTGCTGGAAGATATACGAACACCGGGGAGCTGTTTTTT. It is translated as CSAGRYTNTGELFF.

The chain has TRBV20-1 and TRBJ2-7; the D gene could be TRBD1 or TRBD2 (5 bases each). Germline values: CDR1 DFQATT, CDR2 SNEGSKA (reference sequence). The germline V and J ends were trimmed by 3 bases and 1 base, with 10 bases remaining between them. This CDR3 has 13 residues. The CDR3 sequence: CSASNRRSYEQYF. The DNA for the CDR3 is TGCAGTGCTAGCAACAGGAGGTCCTACGAGCAGTACTTC.

The V gene is TRBV7-3, the J gene TRBJ2-1; either TRBD1 or TRBD2 may supply D (5 bases each). The germline V gene has CDR1 SGHTA and CDR2 FQGTGA. CDR3 size: 16 residues. The V end lost 3 bases, the J end lost 8 bases, and 20 bases lay between the germline ends. The CDR3 is CASSFPGAGITDEQFF. The CDR3 DNA reads as TGTGCCAGCAGCTTTCCCGGGGCCGGGATTACCGATGAGCAGTTCTTC.

This clonotype turned up a few times. The chain carries TRBV4-2 and TRBJ2-3; 10 bases are shared with TRBD2. The ends lost 4 bases at V and 2 bases at J; junction bases unmatched: 6. Germline V lookup: CDR1 LGHNA, CDR2 YNFKEQ. This CDR3 is 16 amino acids long. CDR3 residues: CASSPGAGGYTDTQYF. Here the CDR3 DNA reads TGTGCCAGCAGCCCTGGAGCGGGGGGGTACACAGATACGCAGTATTTT.

The rearrangement links TRBV4-3 to TRBJ2-5; TRBD1 aligns across 7 bases. Germline assignment: CDR1 LGHNA and CDR2 YSLEER. The V and J ends lost 3 bases and 4 bases, in that order; junction bases with no gene match: 5. The CDR3 loop spans 14 amino acids. The CDR3 nucleotides read TGCGCCAGCAGCCATGTGGACAGGATAGAGACCCAGTACTTC. Its translation is CASSHVDRIETQYF.